The 2 T cell receptor beta chains listed next were all sequenced from one sample in a study of shared clonotypes between healthy human individuals (dated by TCRdb to about 2020). Libraries came from the immunoSEQ multiplex PCR assay. This immuneACCESS table, as held by TCRdb, lists in-frame sequences with V and J called but not all clones. Of the missing ones, under half trace to an unresolved V gene in checked studies; the others have no known cause. For this sample there are 520,000 or so clones; approximately 85% appear just once. The ten largest clonotypes hold 10% to 15% of the sample. The sample comprised PBMCs. These TCRs come from a woman aged 40 to 55 in good health. Some clones in this sample may be carry-over from other donors' samples.

The genes are TRBV29-1 and TRBJ2-7; D might be TRBD2 (6 bases). V lost 4 bases, J lost 6 bases, and 10 bases lay in between. Per the germline V gene, CDR1 is SQVTM and CDR2 is ANQGSEA. The CDR3 is 11 amino acids. The CDR3 nucleotides read TGCAGCGTTGGAGTGGGGGGCGAGCAGTACTTC. Its protein product is CSVGVGGEQYF.

J is TRBJ2-2 and V is TRBV2; 7 bases match TRBD1. The germline V gene has CDR1 SNHLY and CDR2 FYNNEI. The CDR3 extends over 14 amino acids. Trimming removed 6 bases from V and 1 base from J; junction bases left unmatched: 2. CDR3 nucleotides: TGTGCCAGCAGGGGGGACAGGAACACCGGGGAGCTGTTTTTT. Its protein is CASRGDRNTGELFF. The full variable domain, rest sourced from reference TRBV2 and TRBJ2-2, is EPEVTQTPSHQVTQMGQEVILRCVPISNHLYFYWYRQILGQKVEFLVSFYNNEISEKSEIFDDQFSVERPDGSNFTLKIRSTKLEDSAMYFCASRGDRNTGELFFGEGSRLTVL.